A selection of T cell receptor beta chains follows, all from one sample in a study of cytomegalovirus exposure and HLA in healthy donors. The repertoire was sequenced with immunoSEQ multiplex PCR; TCRdb's copy has only in-frame clones and lacks some. This sample carries about 130,000 clones, approximately 92% of them seen once, and the ten largest clones take roughly 1.2%. The material sequenced was PBMCs. These receptors were taken from a woman aged 18-29 years in good health and CMV-seronegative. The CDR3 runs from the conserved cysteine through the conserved F or W. D genes are given only for firm matches. Expanded clones are given a class, and other clones once, few, many or no size at all.

.	TRBJ2-5	TRBV19	.	CASSIYSRDIPGWETQYF	TGTGCCAGTAGTATATACTCCCGGGACATACCAGGATGGGAGACCCAGTACTTC
.	TRBJ2-5	TRBV4-1	TRBD2	CASSQGSGSGGRSQETQYF	TGCGCCAGCAGCCAAGGGTCGGGTAGCGGGGGCCGATCCCAAGAGACCCAGTACTTC
.	TRBJ1-5	TRBV6-1	.	CASRRLGNQPQHF	TGTGCCAGCAGGAGGTTGGGCAATCAGCCCCAGCATTTT
few	TRBJ1-2	TRBV19	.	CASNTGTAGGYTF	TGTGCCAGTAACACCGGGACGGCGGGAGGCTACACCTTC
.	TRBJ2-2	TRBV2	TRBD1	CASSEEGTGTGELFF	TGTGCCAGCAGTGAAGAAGGGACAGGGACCGGGGAGCTGTTTTTT
.	TRBJ1-6	TRBV7-9	.	CASSSTDSPLHF	TGTGCCAGCAGCTCCACGGATTCACCCCTCCACTTT
.	TRBJ2-1	TRBV9	.	CASSVLTTGREQFF	TGTGCCAGCAGCGTACTTACTACAGGGAGAGAGCAGTTCTTC
.	TRBJ1-2	TRBV19	TRBD1	CASSGTGRGYTF	TGTGCCAGTAGTGGGACAGGGCGCGGCTACACCTTC
.	TRBJ2-2	TRBV18	.	CASSPSGFTVGELFF	TGTGCCAGCTCACCATCGGGGTTCACCGTCGGGGAGCTGTTTTTT
.	TRBJ1-6	TRBV6-5	TRBD1	CASRPPGQPNSPLHF	TGTGCCAGCAGACCCCCGGGACAGCCTAATTCACCCCTCCACTTT
.	TRBJ1-4	TRBV6-5	.	CASSSFATNEKLFF	TGTGCCAGCAGTTCGTTTGCAACTAATGAAAAACTGTTTTTT
.	TRBJ2-7	TRBV16	.	CASSPRLDNEQYF	TGTGCCAGCAGCCCCCGACTGGACAACGAGCAGTACTTC
few	TRBJ1-2	TRBV2	.	CASILGGDGYTF	TGTGCCAGCATCCTGGGGGGGGACGGCTACACCTTC
.	TRBJ2-1	TRBV4-2	.	CASSQDSPGDDEQFF	TGTGCCAGCAGCCAAGACAGTCCGGGGGACGATGAGCAGTTCTTC
.	TRBJ2-7	TRBV7-8	TRBD1	CASSWGTGFSYEQYF	TGTGCCAGCAGCTGGGGGACAGGGTTCTCCTACGAGCAGTACTTC
.	TRBJ1-1	TRBV6-5	TRBD1	CASRRDSGAEAFF	TGTGCCAGCAGGCGGGACAGCGGAGCTGAAGCTTTCTTT
.	TRBJ1-1	TRBV10-3	.	CAISDWGEWIF	TGTGCCATCAGCGACTGGGGGGAGTGGATCTTT
few	TRBJ1-2	TRBV6-6	TRBD1	CASSATGQGYGYTF	TGTGCCAGCAGTGCCACGGGACAGGGGTATGGCTACACCTTC
.	TRBJ1-3	TRBV7-3	.	CASSLQGGNTIYF	TGTGCCAGCAGCTTACAGGGTGGAAACACCATATATTTT
.	TRBJ1-6	TRBV11-2	TRBD1	CASSAGGSYNSPLHF	TGTGCCAGCAGCGCAGGGGGCTCCTATAATTCACCCCTCCACTTT
.	TRBJ1-5	TRBV6-6	TRBD1	CASRQGYDQPQHF	TGTGCCAGCAGACAGGGGTATGATCAGCCCCAGCATTTT
.	TRBJ2-3	TRBV5-4	.	CASSSERGSFGDTQYF	TGTGCCAGCAGCTCAGAAAGAGGGTCCTTTGGGGATACGCAGTATTTT
.	TRBJ2-3	TRBV29-1	.	CSASSPGDTQYF	TGCAGCGCCTCATCTCCGGGGGATACGCAGTATTTT
.	TRBJ2-3	TRBV27	.	CASSFSSADTQYF	TGTGCCAGCAGTTTCTCTAGCGCAGATACGCAGTATTTT
.	TRBJ2-7	TRBV7-2	.	CASSLHGRGIGGEQYF	TGTGCCAGCAGCTTACACGGCAGGGGAATAGGAGGCGAGCAGTACTTC
.	TRBJ1-5	TRBV7-9	.	CASSLELQERYSNQPQHF	TGTGCCAGCAGCTTAGAATTACAGGAACGTTATAGCAATCAGCCCCAGCATTTT
.	TRBJ1-1	TRBV4-1	TRBD1	CASMRRGNYTEAFF	TGCGCCAGCATGCGCAGGGGGAATTACACTGAAGCTTTCTTT
once	TRBJ2-2	TRBV4-1	TRBD2	CASSPNTRTSGVVTTGELFF	TGCGCCAGCAGCCCGAACACTCGGACTAGCGGGGTAGTAACCACCGGGGAGCTGTTTTTT
.	TRBJ2-3	TRBV10-3	TRBD2	CAISLGGTTNGDTQYF	TGTGCCATCTCCCTCGGGGGGACTACGAATGGAGATACGCAGTATTTT
.	TRBJ2-3	TRBV9	.	CASSVEGVALVDTQYF	TGTGCCAGCAGCGTAGAAGGGGTAGCACTCGTGGATACGCAGTATTTT
.	TRBJ1-1	TRBV6-1	.	CASRLQLNTEAFF	TGTGCCAGCAGGCTACAGCTGAACACTGAAGCTTTCTTT
once	TRBJ1-2	TRBV7-9	TRBD1	CASSSKDRETSF	TGTGCCAGCAGCTCCAAGGACAGGGAAACCTCCTTC
.	TRBJ2-1	TRBV9	TRBD2	CASSASGGMPNEQFF	TGTGCCAGCAGCGCTAGCGGGGGAATGCCCAATGAGCAGTTCTTC
.	TRBJ2-2	TRBV5-1	.	CASRDSVRGELFF	TGCGCCAGCCGCGACAGCGTTAGGGGGGAGCTGTTTTTT
.	TRBJ1-5	TRBV6-6	.	CASSYGGTQPQHF	TGTGCCAGCAGTTACGGGGGGACTCAGCCCCAGCATTTT
once	TRBJ1-3	TRBV5-1	.	CASSLVSPGGNTIYF	TGCGCCAGCAGCTTGGTCTCCCCAGGTGGAAACACCATATATTTT
.	TRBJ1-4	TRBV13	TRBD1	CASSAQTQGSGEKLFF	TGTGCCAGCAGCGCCCAAACACAGGGGTCCGGGGAAAAACTGTTTTTT